These T cell receptor beta chains were read from a single sample in a study of CD8+ T cells in alopecia areata. This table comes from immunoSEQ multiplex PCR, and its TCRdb copy is limited to in-frame clones, with some not included. Altogether 87,000 or so clones are present, approximately 70% being singletons, with the ten largest covering 17%. The sequences come from CD8+ T cells sorted from blood, collected at week 44, from a patient treated with tofacitinib. These receptors all stem from a human donor with alopecia areata. CDR3s include the opening cysteine and the closing phenylalanine or tryptophan. A D gene is named only where the DNA matches it firmly. The size field is filled for only some rows; it gives once, few, many or a size class.

clone_size: .
j_call: TRBJ2-3
d_call: TRBD2
v_call: TRBV29-1
cdr3_aa: CSAEGGGATDTQYF
cdr3_nt: TGCAGCGCCGAGGGCGGGGGGGCAACAGATACGCAGTATTTT

clone_size: .
j_call: TRBJ2-7
d_call: .
v_call: TRBV19
cdr3_aa: CATGEGDEQYF
cdr3_nt: TGTGCCACTGGCGAGGGCGACGAGCAGTACTTC

clone_size: .
j_call: TRBJ2-7
d_call: .
v_call: TRBV29-1
cdr3_aa: CSVAGAYEQYF
cdr3_nt: TGCAGCGTTGCCGGCGCCTACGAGCAGTACTTC

clone_size: .
j_call: TRBJ1-1
d_call: .
v_call: TRBV21-1
cdr3_aa: CASNKNQGSRETEAFF
cdr3_nt: TGTGCCAGCAATAAGAACCAGGGATCACGGGAGACTGAAGCTTTCTTT

clone_size: .
j_call: TRBJ1-1
d_call: .
v_call: TRBV29-1
cdr3_aa: CSVELPGDTEAFF
cdr3_nt: TGCAGCGTTGAGTTACCAGGGGACACTGAAGCTTTCTTT

clone_size: once
j_call: TRBJ2-1
d_call: .
v_call: TRBV7-6
cdr3_aa: CASSALRDNEQFF
cdr3_nt: TGTGCCAGCAGCGCCCTAAGGGACAATGAGCAGTTCTTC

clone_size: .
j_call: TRBJ2-2
d_call: .
v_call: TRBV27
cdr3_aa: CASSLSGGPNTGELFF
cdr3_nt: TGTGCCAGCAGTTTATCGGGTGGCCCCAACACCGGGGAGCTGTTTTTT

clone_size: .
j_call: TRBJ2-5
d_call: TRBD1
v_call: TRBV7-6
cdr3_aa: CASSLQPTGTETQYF
cdr3_nt: TGTGCCAGCAGCTTACAACCGACAGGGACGGAGACCCAGTACTTC

clone_size: .
j_call: TRBJ2-3
d_call: .
v_call: TRBV27
cdr3_aa: CASISSGDTQYF
cdr3_nt: TGTGCCAGCATCTCATCCGGAGATACGCAGTATTTT

clone_size: .
j_call: TRBJ2-3
d_call: .
v_call: TRBV27
cdr3_aa: CASSSPNTGFGTDTQYF
cdr3_nt: TGTGCCAGCAGTTCCCCAAATACAGGGTTTGGCACAGATACGCAGTATTTT

clone_size: .
j_call: TRBJ2-5
d_call: .
v_call: TRBV15
cdr3_aa: CATSRAQEQETQYF
cdr3_nt: TGTGCCACCAGCAGAGCACAGGAGCAAGAGACCCAGTACTTC

clone_size: .
j_call: TRBJ1-2
d_call: TRBD1
v_call: TRBV7-9
cdr3_aa: CASSLLQGADGYTF
cdr3_nt: TGTGCCAGCAGCTTACTACAGGGGGCGGATGGCTACACCTTC

clone_size: .
j_call: TRBJ2-5
d_call: .
v_call: TRBV11-2
cdr3_aa: CASRASQETQYF
cdr3_nt: TGTGCCAGTCGGGCCTCCCAAGAGACCCAGTACTTC

clone_size: .
j_call: TRBJ1-2
d_call: .
v_call: TRBV2
cdr3_aa: CATKGGDGYTF
cdr3_nt: TGTGCCACCAAGGGGGGCGATGGCTACACCTTC

clone_size: .
j_call: TRBJ2-7
d_call: .
v_call: TRBV30
cdr3_aa: CAWSVGREQYF
cdr3_nt: TGTGCCTGGAGTGTAGGTCGCGAGCAGTACTTC

clone_size: .
j_call: TRBJ1-5
d_call: .
v_call: TRBV19
cdr3_aa: CATLDGTPYSNQPQHF
cdr3_nt: TGTGCCACCCTGGACGGGACACCCTATAGCAATCAGCCCCAGCATTTT

clone_size: .
j_call: TRBJ1-1
d_call: .
v_call: TRBV9
cdr3_aa: CASSEGGGGTEAFF
cdr3_nt: TGTGCCAGCAGCGAGGGAGGCGGGGGTACTGAAGCTTTCTTT

clone_size: .
j_call: TRBJ1-2
d_call: .
v_call: TRBV25-1
cdr3_aa: CASRGDGYTF
cdr3_nt: TGTGCCAGCAGAGGGGATGGCTACACCTTC

clone_size: .
j_call: TRBJ1-1
d_call: .
v_call: TRBV4-3
cdr3_aa: CASSQDRAGEAFF
cdr3_nt: TGCGCCAGCAGCCAAGATCGAGCAGGAGAAGCTTTCTTT

clone_size: once
j_call: TRBJ2-7
d_call: TRBD1
v_call: TRBV6-5
cdr3_aa: CASSYGQGAYEQYF
cdr3_nt: TGTGCCAGCAGTTATGGACAGGGGGCTTACGAGCAGTACTTC

clone_size: few
j_call: TRBJ2-7
d_call: .
v_call: TRBV30
cdr3_aa: CAWSDSYEQYF
cdr3_nt: TGTGCCTGGAGTGACAGCTACGAGCAGTACTTC

clone_size: .
j_call: TRBJ1-2
d_call: .
v_call: TRBV12-5
cdr3_aa: CASGLVGGYTF
cdr3_nt: TGTGCTAGTGGTTTGGTGGGTGGCTACACCTTC

clone_size: many
j_call: TRBJ2-1
d_call: .
v_call: TRBV11-2
cdr3_aa: CASSLEAREQFF
cdr3_nt: TGTGCCAGCAGCTTAGAGGCACGGGAGCAGTTCTTC

clone_size: .
j_call: TRBJ2-5
d_call: .
v_call: TRBV29-1
cdr3_aa: CSVGRGQETQYF
cdr3_nt: TGCAGCGTGGGCAGGGGTCAAGAGACCCAATACTTC

clone_size: .
j_call: TRBJ2-7
d_call: .
v_call: TRBV7-9
cdr3_aa: CASSTQGRISEQYF
cdr3_nt: TGTGCCAGCAGTACCCAGGGTCGTATCTCCGAGCAGTACTTC

clone_size: .
j_call: TRBJ2-3
d_call: .
v_call: TRBV29-1
cdr3_aa: CSVSGEGTDTQYF
cdr3_nt: TGCAGCGTTTCAGGGGAGGGTACAGATACGCAGTATTTT

clone_size: few
j_call: TRBJ2-5
d_call: TRBD2
v_call: TRBV4-3
cdr3_aa: CASSQVYGPAPSGGTQETQYF
cdr3_nt: TGCGCCAGCAGCCAAGTATACGGGCCAGCTCCTAGCGGGGGGACCCAAGAGACCCAGTACTTC

clone_size: .
j_call: TRBJ1-3
d_call: .
v_call: TRBV2
cdr3_aa: CASSESAAGNTIYF
cdr3_nt: TGTGCCAGCAGTGAAAGCGCGGCCGGAAACACCATATATTTT

clone_size: .
j_call: TRBJ1-5
d_call: .
v_call: TRBV12-5
cdr3_aa: CASGSGQPQHF
cdr3_nt: TGTGCTAGTGGTTCAGGTCAGCCCCAGCATTTT

clone_size: few
j_call: TRBJ1-5
d_call: .
v_call: TRBV6-5
cdr3_aa: CASRPGGNQPQHF
cdr3_nt: TGTGCCAGTCGTCCTGGTGGAAATCAGCCCCAGCATTTT

clone_size: .
j_call: TRBJ1-2
d_call: .
v_call: TRBV7-2
cdr3_aa: CASSSGGEDRYTF
cdr3_nt: TGTGCCAGCAGCTCCGGGGGGGAGGATCGCTACACCTTC

clone_size: .
j_call: TRBJ2-4
d_call: TRBD2
v_call: TRBV4-1
cdr3_aa: CASSQDTGGRNIQYF
cdr3_nt: TGCGCCAGCAGCCAAGATACGGGGGGAAGGAACATTCAGTACTTC

clone_size: few
j_call: TRBJ1-1
d_call: .
v_call: TRBV5-6
cdr3_aa: CASSLIGREAFF
cdr3_nt: TGTGCCAGCAGCTTGATAGGCAGGGAGGCTTTCTTT

clone_size: few
j_call: TRBJ2-1
d_call: .
v_call: TRBV11-2
cdr3_aa: CASSLDLQEQFF
cdr3_nt: TGTGCCAGCAGCTTGGACCTTCAGGAGCAGTTCTTC

clone_size: .
j_call: TRBJ2-7
d_call: .
v_call: TRBV27
cdr3_aa: CASSSTTGAEQYF
cdr3_nt: TGTGCCAGCAGTTCTACTACGGGGGCTGAGCAGTACTTC

clone_size: .
j_call: TRBJ1-2
d_call: .
v_call: TRBV6-5
cdr3_aa: CASSYSEGVGGYTF
cdr3_nt: TGTGCCAGCAGTTACTCGGAAGGGGTAGGAGGCTACACCTTC

clone_size: .
j_call: TRBJ1-2
d_call: .
v_call: TRBV7-9
cdr3_aa: CASTIGTGNGYTF
cdr3_nt: TGTGCCAGCACCATAGGCACAGGGAACGGCTACACCTTC